The rows below give T cell receptor beta chains drawn from one sample of a study of blood T cell repertoires in COVID-19. Repertoires were generated with immunoSEQ multiplex PCR, while TCRdb's copy carries only in-frame clones and drops some. The sample holds about 160,000 clones; 75% to 90% are singletons and the top ten take under 4%. Sequenced material: peripheral blood. These receptors all stem from a human donor with acute or convalescent COVID-19. The donor label of this sample is uncertain. The CDR3 runs from the conserved cysteine through the conserved F or W. The D gene is left open where the match is weak. Clone sizes are given selectively: once, few, many, or a class where the clone is expanded.

14,TRBV18,many,NA,TRBJ1-5,CASSPGTVNQPQHF,TGTGCCAGCTCACCAGGAACAGTCAATCAGCCCCAGCATTTT
12,TRBV18,NA,NA,TRBJ1-2,CASSPENYGYTF,TGTGCCAGCTCACCCGAGAACTATGGCTACACCTTC
12,TRBV2,NA,TRBD1,TRBJ2-1,CASSFDRVRQFF,TGTGCCAGCAGTTTCGACAGGGTGCGGCAGTTCTTC
15,TRBV3-1/TRBV3-2,NA,NA,TRBJ1-4,CASSLNQGRGEKLFF,TGTGCCAGCAGCCTTAATCAGGGGAGGGGTGAAAAACTGTTTTTT
17,TRBV9,NA,TRBD2,TRBJ2-3,CASSVGGGGSLTDTQYF,TGTGCCAGCAGCGTAGGCGGCGGGGGGTCCCTAACAGATACGCAGTATTTT
15,TRBV5-8,NA,NA,TRBJ1-2,CASSRGETLIRGYTF,TGTGCCAGCAGCCGGGGGGAGACCCTAATACGGGGCTACACCTTC
13,TRBV9,NA,TRBD1,TRBJ2-1,CASSVGLGQGEFF,TGTGCCAGCAGCGTAGGTTTAGGACAGGGTGAGTTCTTC
16,TRBV19,NA,TRBD1,TRBJ1-5,CASTPKQGASGQPQHF,TGTGCCAGTACCCCGAAACAGGGGGCGAGCGGTCAGCCCCAGCATTTT
15,TRBV19,NA,NA,TRBJ2-1,CASSIGQVFYNEQFF,TGTGCCAGTAGTATAGGACAGGTTTTCTACAATGAGCAGTTCTTC
14,TRBV7-8,NA,NA,TRBJ1-4,CASSSPRAREKLFF,TGTGCCAGCAGCTCCCCCAGGGCTAGAGAAAAACTGTTTTTT
14,TRBV3-1/TRBV3-2,once,NA,TRBJ2-1,CASRLKSSYNEQFF,TGTGCCAGCAGGCTCAAGAGCTCCTACAATGAGCAGTTCTTC
16,TRBV9,NA,NA,TRBJ1-3,CASSVEEPFSGNTIYF,TGTGCCAGCAGCGTAGAGGAGCCGTTCTCTGGAAACACCATATATTTT
14,TRBV4-2,NA,NA,TRBJ1-2,CASSNAQGADGYTF,TGTGCCAGCAGCAACGCACAGGGCGCCGATGGCTACACCTTC
14,TRBV18,NA,TRBD1,TRBJ1-1,CASSPGTGYTEAFF,TGTGCCAGCTCACCCGGGACAGGGTACACTGAAGCTTTCTTT
14,TRBV7-2,NA,NA,TRBJ2-7,CASRKRGSSYEQYF,TGTGCCAGCAGGAAGAGGGGGTCCTCCTACGAGCAGTACTTC
16,TRBV2,NA,NA,TRBJ1-1,CASSEAGTRGRGEAFF,TGTGCCAGCAGTGAAGCTGGGACACGGGGTCGAGGTGAAGCTTTCTTT
15,TRBV4-1,NA,NA,TRBJ1-3,CASSDLQVRGNTIYF,TGCGCCAGCAGCGACCTCCAGGTTCGAGGAAACACCATATATTTT
16,TRBV5-5,NA,NA,TRBJ2-5,CASSLGEGPSGETQYF,TGTGCCAGCAGCTTGGGTGAAGGTCCGTCGGGAGAGACCCAGTACTTC
15,TRBV18,NA,TRBD1,TRBJ1-5,CASSLQGANNQPQHF,TGTGCCAGCTCACTACAGGGGGCTAACAATCAGCCCCAGCATTTT
15,TRBV6-5,NA,NA,TRBJ1-1,CASTPPRGPNTEAFF,TGTGCCAGCACCCCCCCCCGGGGTCCCAACACTGAAGCTTTCTTT
15,TRBV18,few,NA,TRBJ1-4,CASSPLQGRDEKLFF,TGTGCCAGCTCACCCCTGCAGGGTCGGGATGAAAAACTGTTTTTT
13,TRBV27,NA,NA,TRBJ2-5,CASSLNGGLEKYF,TGTGCCAGCAGTTTAAACGGCGGGCTCGAGAAGTACTTC
18,TRBV9,NA,NA,TRBJ1-6,CASSSTLQGETYNSPLHF,TGTGCCAGCAGCTCCACGCTCCAGGGCGAAACCTATAATTCACCCCTCCACTTT
14,TRBV30,NA,NA,TRBJ1-4,CAWSVPVGSEKLFF,TGTGCCTGGAGTGTACCCGTTGGCAGTGAAAAACTGTTTTTT
13,TRBV30,NA,TRBD1,TRBJ1-5,CAWSRTGNQPQHF,TGTGCCTGGAGTCGGACAGGGAATCAGCCCCAGCATTTT
18,TRBV4-3,few,NA,TRBJ2-1,CASSQSWAGGLVDNEQFF,TGCGCCAGCAGCCAAAGTTGGGCCGGGGGTCTCGTGGACAATGAGCAGTTCTTC
18,TRBV5-1,NA,NA,TRBJ1-6,CASSLGPQGQTDNSPLHF,TGCGCCAGCAGCTTGGGGCCCCAGGGGCAGACGGATAATTCACCCCTCCACTTT
14,TRBV30,NA,NA,TRBJ1-5,CAWNPPGSNQPQHF,TGTGCCTGGAACCCGCCGGGTAGCAATCAGCCCCAGCATTTT
15,TRBV10-2,NA,TRBD1,TRBJ2-3,CASTPGTGMTDTQYF,TGCGCCAGCACCCCCGGGACAGGGATGACAGATACGCAGTATTTT
14,TRBV7-6,NA,TRBD1,TRBJ1-5,CASSSEGANQPQHF,TGTGCCAGCAGCTCCGAGGGGGCGAATCAGCCCCAGCATTTT
12,TRBV28,NA,NA,TRBJ2-7,CASSLSHYEQYF,TGTGCCAGCAGTCTTTCACACTACGAGCAGTACTTC
14,TRBV5-1,NA,NA,TRBJ1-1,CASSFGPGRFEAFF,TGCGCCAGCAGCTTCGGTCCAGGGAGGTTTGAAGCTTTCTTT
16,TRBV5-6,NA,TRBD1,TRBJ2-1,CASRLTGGGSYNEQFF,TGTGCCAGCAGATTGACAGGGGGCGGCTCCTACAATGAGCAGTTCTTC
16,TRBV4-1,NA,TRBD1,TRBJ2-2,CASSQDGDRSAGELFF,TGCGCCAGCAGCCAGGATGGGGACAGGAGCGCCGGGGAGCTGTTTTTT
15,TRBV4-3,NA,NA,TRBJ2-4,CASSQDQAAKNIQYF,TGCGCCAGCAGCCAAGACCAGGCGGCCAAAAACATTCAGTACTTC
14,TRBV6-5,NA,TRBD1,TRBJ2-7,CASSYDRGENEQYF,TGTGCCAGCAGTTACGACAGGGGAGAGAACGAGCAGTACTTC
13,TRBV30,NA,NA,TRBJ2-7,CAWSAGFAYEQYF,TGTGCCTGGAGTGCAGGGTTCGCCTACGAGCAGTACTTC
13,TRBV5-4,NA,TRBD1,TRBJ2-2,CASSTTGSGELFF,TGTGCCAGCAGCACGACAGGGTCCGGGGAGCTGTTTTTT
14,TRBV11-3,once,NA,TRBJ2-1,CASSLGGPWNEQFF,TGTGCCAGCAGCTTAGGCGGGCCTTGGAATGAGCAGTTCTTC
15,TRBV2,NA,NA,TRBJ1-6,CASKEGTTYNSPLHF,TGTGCCAGCAAAGAAGGGACTACTTATAATTCACCCCTCCACTTT
16,TRBV11-2,once,NA,TRBJ2-1,CASSLEDGSPRRGQFF,TGTGCCAGCAGCTTAGAGGATGGATCGCCCCGGCGGGGGCAGTTCTTC
18,TRBV9,NA,NA,TRBJ2-6,CASSDPAPTGHGANVLTF,TGTGCCAGCAGCGACCCAGCACCAACAGGGCACGGGGCCAACGTCCTGACTTTC
15,TRBV28,NA,NA,TRBJ2-1,CASSFALSVYNEQFF,TGTGCCAGCAGTTTCGCCCTATCCGTCTACAATGAGCAGTTCTTC
13,TRBV12-3/TRBV12-4,NA,NA,TRBJ1-2,CASSVDRNYGYTF,TGTGCCAGCAGCGTAGACAGGAACTATGGCTACACCTTC
12,TRBV12-5,NA,TRBD1,TRBJ1-2,CASGLVTGPYTF,TGTGCTAGTGGTTTGGTGACAGGGCCGTACACCTTC
16,TRBV6-1,NA,TRBD1,TRBJ1-6,CASSAPGGQGRSPLHF,TGTGCCAGCAGTGCCCCCGGCGGACAGGGTCGATCACCCCTCCACTTT
17,TRBV7-6,NA,TRBD2,TRBJ2-3,CASSLVLRGGPADTQYF,TGTGCCAGCAGCTTAGTCTTGCGGGGGGGCCCGGCAGATACGCAGTATTTT
16,TRBV5-1,NA,NA,TRBJ2-1,CASSLALWGGSNEQFF,TGCGCCAGCAGCTTGGCCCTGTGGGGGGGCTCGAATGAGCAGTTCTTC
15,TRBV19,few,TRBD2,TRBJ2-1,CASRQPGLAVPEQFF,TGTGCCAGTAGACAGCCGGGACTAGCGGTCCCTGAGCAGTTCTTC
14,TRBV7-2,NA,NA,TRBJ2-1,CASSLVAGLNEQFF,TGTGCCAGCAGCTTAGTCGCGGGGTTGAATGAGCAGTTCTTC
15,TRBV5-1,NA,NA,TRBJ1-5,CASSEQGFSGQPQHF,TGCGCCAGCAGCGAACAGGGCTTCTCGGGGCAGCCCCAGCATTTT
16,TRBV6-6,NA,NA,TRBJ2-3,CASGTWGGDPLDTQYF,TGTGCCAGCGGTACTTGGGGCGGGGATCCATTAGATACGCAGTATTTT
16,TRBV18,NA,TRBD1,TRBJ1-3,CASSPGQGARGNTIYF,TGTGCCAGCTCACCCGGACAGGGGGCGCGAGGAAACACCATATATTTT
13,TRBV29-1,NA,NA,TRBJ2-1,CSVLIQGYNEQFF,TGCAGCGTTCTAATTCAGGGTTACAATGAGCAGTTCTTC
15,TRBV24-1,NA,NA,TRBJ2-7,CATSDSRPGAHEQYF,TGTGCCACCAGTGATTCCCGACCTGGGGCCCACGAGCAGTACTTC
12,TRBV11-1,NA,NA,TRBJ2-2,CASSFDTGELFF,TGTGCCAGCAGCTTCGACACCGGGGAGCTGTTTTTT
12,TRBV19,NA,NA,TRBJ1-6,CASATGFSPLHF,TGTGCCAGCGCTACAGGGTTTTCACCCCTCCACTTT
15,TRBV11-2,NA,TRBD2,TRBJ2-7,CASSLELAGVYEQYF,TGTGCCAGCAGCTTAGAACTAGCGGGGGTCTACGAGCAGTACTTC
14,TRBV30,NA,TRBD1,TRBJ1-5,CAWATGASNQPQHF,TGTGCCTGGGCGACAGGGGCCAGCAATCAGCCCCAGCATTTT
15,TRBV19,NA,TRBD1,TRBJ1-5,CASSIRGKSDQPQHF,TGTGCCAGTAGTATCAGGGGGAAGTCGGATCAGCCCCAGCATTTT